The clone carrying this T cell receptor beta chain has only a few counts. Its antigen is unknown. CDR3 length: 14 amino acids. The V segment lost 6 bases and the J segment 1 base; nucleotides outside the gene matches: 5. The germline gives CDR1 MNHEY, CDR2 SMNVEV (reference sequence). TCRdb processed the reads anew with MiXCR; each CDR3 protein has one entry. Of about 920,000 distinct CDR3 sequences listed, roughly 31% were seen once; the top ten hold over 12%. This record belongs to a study of T cell repertoires in cytomegalovirus infection. About the study: Public TCR beta signatures marked donors with CMV infection and the matching HLA.

The clonotype comes from a human donor in good health (CMV status not recorded). Some clones in this sample may be carry-over from other donors' samples. The input for sequencing was cultured CD8+ T cells from PBMCs, taken from culture after CMV antigen stimulation. The V gene is TRBV27, the J gene TRBJ2-5, with 7 bases aligning to TRBD1. For the CDR3, the DNA is TGTGCCAGCAGGGCCGGGACAGTCCAAGAGACCCAGTACTTC. Translating it yields CASRAGTVQETQYF.